The source of this T cell receptor (beta chain) is a study of cytomegalovirus exposure and HLA in healthy donors. The CDR3 consists of 14 residues. Germline CDR1 reads LNHDA; CDR2 reads SQIVND (reference sequence). V dropped 1 base and J dropped 4 bases, with 8 bases sitting between them. Concerning this clone: Its antigen is currently unknown.

TCRdb's copy holds only in-frame clones and misses some; the assay was immunoSEQ multiplex PCR. The table has around 63,000 clones, about 89% seen once. Study-level results: A few chains tied to CMV proved CMV antigen-specific in vitro. Cytomegalovirus association was listed for roughly 160 TCR beta chains.

The approximately 130-subject validation cohort, separate from the roughly 700-subject first cohort, included the donors. The sequence came from a woman aged 18-29 years in good health and CMV-seronegative. The V gene is TRBV19, the J gene TRBJ1-5; D remains ambiguous. Sequenced sample: PBMCs. CDR3 amino acids: CASSIVGRNQPQHF. The CDR3 region has the DNA TGTGCCAGTAGTATAGTTGGCAGGAATCAGCCCCAGCATTTT.